Each of the 26 T cell receptor beta chains below was sequenced from the same sample in a study of T-cell reconstitution after alpha-beta-depleted transplantation in children. Findings and caveats of the study: Newly generated T cells supplied most T-cell counts and diversity one year post-transplant.

The TCRbeta library incorporated unique molecular identifiers. TCRdb re-analysed the PCR reads in MiXCR, keeping a single row per CDR3 protein. The repertoire holds about 290,000 distinct CDR3 sequences, with around 7.3% as singletons. The antigens these receptors bind are not known. Material: peripheral blood, obtained 360 days after TCRalphabeta/CD19-depleted stem cell transplant. Receptor source: a female patient aged 2 to 10 who had a stem cell transplant for Fanconi anemia, so the T cells may come from the graft donor.

This chain connects TRBV20-1 to TRBJ2-1; the match to TRBD2 covers 9 bases. This CDR3 comprises 15 residues. Germline lookup yields CDR1 DFQATT and CDR2 SNEGSKA (reference sequence). Trimming at V came to 3 bases and at J to 2 bases, leaving 5 bases not matched to a gene. CDR3 bases: TGCAGTGCTAGGGGAGTAGCGGGGGCCTACAATGAGCAGTTCTTC. Its translation: CSARGVAGAYNEQFF.

This clonotype was picked up a small number of times. The chain combines TRBV4-1 with TRBJ1-6; 9 positions agree with TRBD1. The CDR3 loop spans 17 amino acids. V lost 3 bases to trimming and J lost 7 bases; unmatched junction nucleotides: 10. Germline loops: CDR1 MGHRA, CDR2 YSYEKL. The CDR3 loop is CASSQVGAQGANSPLHF. The CDR3 bases are TGCGCCAGCAGCCAGGTGGGGGCACAGGGGGCGAATTCACCCCTCCACTTT.

This clonotype was seen at least ten times. The chain joins TRBV28 to TRBJ1-5; 8 bases fit TRBD1. The CDR3 runs to 15 residues. V gave up 4 bases and J gave up 6 bases; unmatched junction bases: 8. Germline-derived CDR1 and CDR2 are MDHEN and SYDVKM. DNA of the CDR3: TGTGCCAGCAGTTCCGACAGGGGAGGTATTCAGCCCCAGCATTTT. Its translation is CASSSDRGGIQPQHF.

This clonotype was picked up many times. The V and J genes are TRBV5-1 and TRBJ2-3; 10 bases fit TRBD2. The CDR3 totals 17 residues. Germline values: CDR1 SGHRS, CDR2 YFSETQ. Trimming removed 0 bases from V and 4 bases from J; junction bases left unmatched: 8. The CDR3 bases are TGCGCCAGCAGCTTGGCCCAGCGGGGGGGAATCCCAGATACGCAGTATTTT. It translates to CASSLAQRGGIPDTQYF.

This clonotype was observed a few times. The V gene is TRBV15, the J gene TRBJ2-1; 7 positions agree with TRBD2. In germline, CDR1 is LNHNV, CDR2 YYDKDF (reference sequence). V was clipped by 0 bases and J by 5 bases; unmatched bases: 13. The CDR3 length is 18 residues. CDR3 sequence reads: CATSREVLAGVINNEQFF. The CDR3 DNA follows: TGTGCCACCAGCAGAGAAGTTTTGGCGGGGGTTATCAACAATGAGCAGTTCTTC.

The CDR3: CASSVGTGRNQPQHF. The CDR3 DNA follows: TGCGCCAGCAGTGTTGGGACAGGGCGCAATCAGCCCCAGCATTTT. The V gene is TRBV5-1, the J gene TRBJ1-5; 9 bases map to TRBD1. V dropped 5 bases and J dropped 2; count of bases not matched to a gene: 5. The CDR3 is 15 residues long. CDR1 is SGHRS and CDR2 is YFSETQ in the germline V gene.

This chain connects TRBV24-1 to TRBJ1-1; no firm D call. With 2 bases removed from V and 0 bases from J, the gap between germline ends came to 9 bases. Looked up from germline, CDR1 is KGHDR and CDR2 is SFDVKD. This CDR3 spans 15 amino acids. CDR3 amino acids: CATSDSRALNTEAFF. In DNA, the CDR3 is TGTGCCACCAGTGATTCCCGGGCCCTGAACACTGAAGCTTTCTTT.

This clonotype was counted a few times. CDR3 DNA sequence: TGTGCCAGCAGCTTAGTGGCTAGGGGAAGGGATACGCAGTATTTT. It is translated as CASSLVARGRDTQYF. V usage is TRBV11-3 and J usage is TRBJ2-3, with a weak D call TRBD1 (5 bases). Germline CDR1 is SGHNT and CDR2 is YENEEA. This CDR3 comprises 15 residues. V dropped 1 base and J dropped 6 bases, with 14 bases sitting between them.

V usage is TRBV4-2 and J usage is TRBJ1-2; unclear D gene. The CDR3 contains 13 residues. Per the germline V gene, CDR1 is LGHNA and CDR2 is YNFKEQ. Trimming stripped 1 base from V and 4 bases from J, with 7 bases between. CDR3 sequence reads: CASSQVLGYGYTF. Written as DNA, the CDR3 is TGTGCCAGCAGCCAAGTTCTTGGCTATGGCTACACCTTC.

This clonotype has ten or more counts. The V call is TRBV4-1, the J call TRBJ1-2; weak D call: TRBD1 (5 bases). Per germline, CDR1 MGHRA and CDR2 YSYEKL. CDR3 length: 16 amino acids. V gave up 4 bases and J gave up 1 base, with 16 bases separating them. CDR3 bases: TGCGCCAGCAGCCCGGATCCGGGACCCAGTAACTATGGCTACACCTTC. It codes for CASSPDPGPSNYGYTF.

In this sample, this clonotype turned up many times. This chain uses TRBV12-3 or TRBV12-4 with TRBJ1-1; D is uncertain. This CDR3 spans 13 amino acids. V lost 2 bases, J lost 0 bases, and 4 bases lay in between. The CDR3 nucleotides are TGTGCCAGCAGTTTACGGATGAACACTGAAGCTTTCTTT. Translating it yields CASSLRMNTEAFF.

V usage is TRBV11-2 and J usage is TRBJ2-1; 11 nucleotides line up with TRBD2. J lost 6 bases, V lost 4 bases, and 17 bases had no gene match. Germline V gene data show CDR1 as SGHAT and CDR2 as FQNNGV. This CDR3 has 19 residues. CDR3 bases: TGTGCCAGCAGCTCATCCCCCTTACGTCCGGGACTAGCGGTCAATGAGCAGTTCTTC. Protein: CASSSSPLRPGLAVNEQFF.

This clonotype came up many times. The chain carries TRBV6-5 and TRBJ1-4; D is unclear. Germline V lookup: CDR1 MNHEY, CDR2 SVGAGI. This CDR3 region has 14 residues. Trimming took off 6 bases at V and 8 bases at J, with 16 bases between the two ends. CDR3 sequence: CASRNRDMYEKLFF. The CDR3 DNA is TGTGCCAGCAGAAACAGAGACATGTACGAAAAACTGTTTTTT.

This clonotype appeared many times. V gene TRBV6-2 or TRBV6-3 combines with J gene TRBJ2-7; the D gene is possibly TRBD1 (6 bases). V was pared by 2 bases and J by 3 bases, with 14 bases between. CDR1 and CDR2 (germline): MNHEY, SVGEGT. The CDR3 consists of 15 residues. CDR3 sequence reads: CASSYRLQQGYEQYF. Here the CDR3 DNA reads TGTGCCAGCAGTTACAGGCTTCAACAGGGCTACGAGCAGTACTTC.

This clonotype was seen ten or more times. The CDR3 coding sequence is TGCAGTGCTAGGTCAGGGGGCGCGGGCGATACGCAGTATTTT. This gives the protein CSARSGGAGDTQYF. This sequence joins TRBV20-1 and TRBJ2-3, with 8 bases identical to TRBD1. CDR3 length equals 14 residues. V dropped 3 bases and J dropped 6; count of bases not matched to a gene: 8. The germline gives CDR1 DFQATT, CDR2 SNEGSKA (reference sequence).

This clonotype showed up many times. The chain combines TRBV10-2 with TRBJ2-4; 7 bases are shared with TRBD2. CDR1 WSHSY and CDR2 SAAADI come from the germline V gene. After removal of 6 bases from V and 0 bases from J, the junction contained 8 bases not matched to a gene. This CDR3 region has 16 residues. The CDR3: CASSGGTLLAKNIQYF. DNA for the CDR3: TGCGCCAGCAGCGGGGGGACCCTTCTAGCCAAAAACATTCAGTACTTC.

This clonotype was seen a handful of times. The V and J genes are TRBV5-4 and TRBJ1-2; the D gene is possibly TRBD1 (6 bases). Trimming removed 4 bases at V and 4 bases at J, with 11 bases between. Germline V gene sequence: CDR1 SGHNT, CDR2 YYREEE (reference sequence). This CDR3 has 13 residues. CDR3 sequence: CASSAGVRYGYTF. The CDR3 DNA sequence: TGTGCCAGCAGCGCAGGGGTCCGCTATGGCTACACCTTC.

This clonotype was counted many times. The chain carries TRBV7-2 and TRBJ1-3; no firm D call. V lost 1 base and J lost 0, with 7 bases in between. The V gene's germline CDR1 is SGHTA and CDR2 FQGNSA. The CDR3 consists of 15 residues. CDR3 sequence: CASSLVSFSGNTIYF. CDR3 in DNA: TGTGCCAGCAGCTTAGTTTCCTTCTCTGGAAACACCATATATTTT.

This clonotype was observed at least ten times. V is TRBV20-1 and J is TRBJ1-5, with D possibly being TRBD1 (5 bases). Germline V lookup: CDR1 DFQATT, CDR2 SNEGSKA (reference sequence). Trimming took 3 bases from V and 3 from J, leaving 9 bases between them. The CDR3 is 13 amino acids. This CDR3 reads CSARTVINQPQHF. CDR3 nucleotides: TGCAGTGCTAGGACAGTTATCAATCAGCCCCAGCATTTT.

The sample holds a few counts of this clonotype. The chain carries TRBV5-5 and TRBJ2-6; D is perhaps TRBD1 (6 bases). Germline CDR1 SGHKS, CDR2 YYEKEE (reference sequence). The CDR3 length is 15 residues. Between the trimmed V and J ends, which lost 2 bases and 4 bases, there was a span of 10 bases. CDR3 coding DNA: TGTGCCAGCAGCTTCAGGGGATCCGGGGCCAACGTCCTGACTTTC. This gives the protein CASSFRGSGANVLTF.

The gene calls are TRBV4-2 and TRBJ1-5, with D possibly matching TRBD1 (5 bases). The V gene's germline CDR1 is LGHNA and CDR2 YNFKEQ. There are 20 residues in the CDR3. V was clipped by 0 bases and J by 1 base, with 22 bases between them. The DNA for the CDR3 is TGTGCCAGCAGCCAAGAGGTCCGAGGGACGGGGAGGTTAAGCAATCAGCCCCAGCATTTT. It yields the protein CASSQEVRGTGRLSNQPQHF.

As regards this clonotype: A read error may produce the germline difference seen at one junction end. CDR3 DNA: TGTGCCACCAGCCAAGATCAAGGGCGGGGGGGCCCCTACATTGAGCAGTTCTTC. Translation gives CATSQDQGRGGPYIEQFF. V usage is TRBV3-1 and J usage is TRBJ2-1, with 9 nucleotides matching TRBD2. CDR3 size: 18 residues. The germline gives CDR1 LGHDT, CDR2 YNNKEL (reference sequence).

This clonotype was found many times. The chain carries TRBV3-1 and TRBJ2-7; 8 nucleotides align to TRBD2. J lost 3 bases, V lost 3 bases, and 10 bases had no gene match. The germline CDR1 and CDR2 sequences are LGHDT and YNNKEL (reference sequence). The CDR3 is 16 residues long. CDR3 protein: CASSQQRAGGGYEQYF. In nucleotides, the CDR3 is TGTGCCAGCAGCCAGCAGAGGGCGGGAGGAGGCTACGAGCAGTACTTC.

This clonotype has ten or more counts. V is TRBV6-1 and J is TRBJ2-3, with TRBD1 matching 9 bases. CDR1 MNHNS and CDR2 SASEGT come from the germline V gene. Trimming took 8 bases from V and 1 from J; bases not matched to a gene: 7. This CDR3 has 15 amino acids. The DNA of the CDR3 is TGTGCCAGCGGGGACAGGGAGAGGGGCACAGATACGCAGTATTTT. Its protein product is CASGDRERGTDTQYF.

This rearrangement joins TRBV18 to TRBJ1-2; 7 nucleotides align to TRBD1. V was clipped by 5 bases and J by 9 bases; unmatched bases: 9. The germline V gene encodes CDR1 KGHSH and CDR2 LQKENI. The CDR3 consists of 13 residues. The CDR3 here is CASSTAGGSSYTF. The CDR3 coding sequence is TGTGCCAGCTCAACGGCAGGGGGATCCAGCTACACCTTC.

The chain uses TRBV4-3 and TRBJ1-1; TRBD1 might be the D (5 bases). The CDR3 covers 13 residues. Germline V gene data show CDR1 as LGHNA and CDR2 as YSLEER. Trimming took off 3 bases at V and 1 base at J, with 6 bases between the two ends. CDR3 nucleotide sequence: TGCGCCAGCAGCCACCAGGGGAACACTGAAGCTTTCTTT. Encoded protein: CASSHQGNTEAFF.